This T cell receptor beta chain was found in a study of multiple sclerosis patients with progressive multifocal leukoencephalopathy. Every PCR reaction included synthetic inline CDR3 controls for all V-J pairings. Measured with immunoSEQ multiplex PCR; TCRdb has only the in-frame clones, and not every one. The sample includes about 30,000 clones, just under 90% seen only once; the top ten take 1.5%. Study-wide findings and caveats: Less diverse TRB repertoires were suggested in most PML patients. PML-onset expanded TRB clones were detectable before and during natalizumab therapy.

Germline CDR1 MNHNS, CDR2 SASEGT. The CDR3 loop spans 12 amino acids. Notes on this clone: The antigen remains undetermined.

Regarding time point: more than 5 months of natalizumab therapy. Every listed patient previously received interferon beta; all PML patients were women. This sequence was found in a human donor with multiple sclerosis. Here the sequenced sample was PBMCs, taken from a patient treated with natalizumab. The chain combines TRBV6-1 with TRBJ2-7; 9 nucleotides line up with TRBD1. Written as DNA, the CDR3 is TGTGCTGCGACAGGGGGCTCCTACGAGCAGTACTTC. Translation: CAATGGSYEQYF.